The 13 T cell receptor beta chains below come from one sample, sequenced in a study of cytomegalovirus exposure and HLA in healthy donors. The PCR employed 60 Vbeta primers together with 13 Jbeta primers. Sequencing used immunoSEQ multiplex PCR; TCRdb keeps in-frame clones, though not all of them. The table records 95,000 to 100,000 clones, 85% to 90% of them present only once. Sequenced: PBMCs. All receptors derive from a man aged 30-40 years in good health and CMV-seronegative.

This clone turned up a few times. This chain uses TRBV25-1 with TRBJ1-6; 8 bases align to TRBD1. Germline-derived CDR1 and CDR2 are MGHDK and SYGVNS. V lost 5 bases and J lost 10; bases outside the gene matches: 10. This CDR3 has 15 amino acids. The CDR3 DNA is TGTGCCAGCAGTACCGCGACAGGGGATTTATCACCCCTCCACTTT. Its translation is CASSTATGDLSPLHF.

CDR3 sequence: CASSTDRTTQYF. In DNA form, the CDR3 reads TGTGCCAGCAGCACGGACAGGACTACGCAGTATTTT. The chain has TRBV5-6 and TRBJ2-3; 7 bases fit TRBD1. Germline assignment: CDR1 SGHDT and CDR2 YYEEEE. Losses at the gene ends were 4 bases for V and 8 bases for J; bases not matched to a gene: 4. The CDR3 is made up of 12 amino acids.

CDR3 sequence: CASSFLSNSGNTIYF. For the CDR3, the DNA is TGTGCCAGCAGCTTTTTGTCTAACTCTGGAAACACCATATATTTT. This sequence joins TRBV11-2 and TRBJ1-3; D gene unclear. V was pared by 3 bases and J by 0 bases, with 9 bases between. The length of the CDR3 is 15 residues. Germline assignment: CDR1 SGHAT and CDR2 FQNNGV.

V and J are TRBV9 and TRBJ2-3, with TRBD2 matching over 8 bases. Germline assignment: CDR1 SGDLS and CDR2 YYNGEE. This CDR3 has 15 residues. Trimming cost V 1 base and J 0 bases; bases outside gene matches: 1. Here the CDR3 reads CASSVRGGSTDTQYF. The CDR3, as DNA: TGTGCCAGCAGCGTACGGGGGGGTAGCACAGATACGCAGTATTTT.

The CDR3 DNA reads as TGCGCCAGCAGCCCGACAGGGCCCACCGGGGAGCTGTTTTTT. This encodes CASSPTGPTGELFF. This chain joins TRBV5-1 and TRBJ2-2, with TRBD1 matching 7 bases. The V segment lost 4 bases and the J segment 4 bases; nucleotides outside the gene matches: 4. Germline V gene lookup returns CDR1 SGHRS and CDR2 YFSETQ. The CDR3 has 14 residues. Looking up the rest from reference TRBV5-1 and TRBJ2-2 gives the full variable domain: KAGVTQTPRYLIKTRGQQVTLSCSPISGHRSVSWYQQTPGQGLQFLFEYFSETQRNKGNFPGRFSGRQFSNSRSEMNVSTLELGDSALYLCASSPTGPTGELFFGEGSRLTVL.

This CDR3 reads CASNLETGTYEQYF. The CDR3 DNA sequence: TGTGCCAGCAATCTGGAGACAGGGACCTACGAGCAGTACTTC. This chain joins TRBV2 and TRBJ2-7, with 7 bases that match TRBD1. Unmatched junction bases numbered 8, after V lost 7 bases and J lost 2 bases. The length of the CDR3 is 14 residues. Germline CDR1 reads SNHLY; CDR2 reads FYNNEI.

This clone was seen only a few times. J is TRBJ2-7 and V is TRBV5-6; 12 bases fit TRBD2. The CDR3 is 16 residues long. Germline V CDR1 and CDR2: SGHDT, YYEEEE. V was pared by 4 bases and J by 0 bases, with 5 bases of the junction left unmatched. CDR3 loop: CASSVLTSGSSYEQYF. CDR3 in DNA: TGTGCCAGCAGCGTCCTGACTAGCGGGAGCTCCTACGAGCAGTACTTC.

The genes are TRBV4-2 and TRBJ2-3, with D possibly TRBD2 on 6 matching bases. Germline V lookup: CDR1 LGHNA, CDR2 YNFKEQ. The CDR3 has 16 amino acids. V was shortened by 4 bases and J by 1 base, with 15 bases between the two germline ends. CDR3 in amino acids: CASSLQPGEGTDTQYF. CDR3 sequence (DNA): TGTGCCAGCAGCCTCCAACCGGGAGAAGGCACAGATACGCAGTATTTT.

The rearrangement uses TRBV18 and TRBJ2-5; TRBD1 might be the D (6 bases). V dropped 0 bases and J dropped 4 bases, with 9 bases sitting between them. The CDR3 has 14 amino acids. Germline CDR1 reads KGHSH; CDR2 reads LQKENI. The CDR3 reads CASSPPGAVETQYF. For the CDR3, the DNA is TGTGCCAGCTCACCACCGGGGGCAGTAGAGACCCAGTACTTC. The full variable domain, in which reference TRBV18 and TRBJ2-5 provide the parts outside the CDR3, is NAGVMQNPRHLVRRRGQEARLRCSPMKGHSHVYWYRQLPEEGLKFMVYLQKENIIDESGMPKERFSAEFPKEGPSILRIQQVVRGDSAAYFCASSPPGAVETQYFGPGTRLLVL.

The genes are TRBV9 and TRBJ2-7; a possible D gene is TRBD1 (5 bases). CDR1 and CDR2 (germline): SGDLS, YYNGEE. This CDR3 comprises 12 residues. V dropped 4 bases and J dropped 4 bases, with 9 bases sitting between them. The CDR3 sequence: CASSMTEYEQYF. The DNA of the CDR3 is TGTGCCAGCAGCATGACAGAGTACGAGCAGTACTTC.

The chain's CDR3 is CASSEGGGIGYTGELFF. CDR3 nucleotides: TGTGCCAGCAGCGAAGGAGGTGGTATAGGATACACCGGGGAGCTGTTTTTT. This chain joins TRBV7-9 and TRBJ2-2; the D gene is possibly TRBD2 (5 bases). Trimming stripped 5 bases from V and 3 bases from J, with 19 bases between. CDR3 size: 17 residues. Per the germline V gene, CDR1 is SEHNR and CDR2 is FQNEAQ (reference sequence).

This clone was picked up one time. The V and J genes are TRBV18 and TRBJ2-1; 7 nucleotides align to TRBD2. CDR3 length: 14 residues. From germline, CDR1 is KGHSH and CDR2 LQKENI. V was pared by 8 bases and J by 6 bases, with 10 bases of the junction left unmatched. CDR3: CASLTSALVNEQFF. CDR3 coding DNA: TGTGCCAGCCTAACTAGCGCACTCGTCAATGAGCAGTTCTTC.

The chain carries TRBV7-9 and TRBJ1-1; 7 positions match TRBD1. Germline assignment: CDR1 SEHNR and CDR2 FQNEAQ (reference sequence). The CDR3 sequence is 15 residues long. The junction had 9 bases not matched to a gene; V was cut back by 4 bases and J by 4 bases. The CDR3 DNA sequence: TGTGCCAGCAGCTCCTCGGGACAGAGGACCACTGAAGCTTTCTTT. Protein: CASSSSGQRTTEAFF.